This TCR beta chain was documented in a study of T cells in Graves' hyperthyroidism and ophthalmopathy. Amplification of TCR beta CDR3 regions used RNA as the template. The HTBI primer set drove a first-round RT-PCR of the TCR CDR3. TCRdb called the multiplex PCR reads again in MiXCR, with one record for every CDR3 protein. The sample contains about half a million distinct CDR3 sequences, about 15% of which appear only once. Germline-derived CDR1 and CDR2 are SGHDT and YYEEEE. CDR3 length: 11 amino acids. Trimming pared 1 base from V and 10 bases from J, leaving 6 bases between. The receptor was derived from a woman aged 25 to 39 with Graves' ophthalmopathy. The V gene is TRBV5-6, the J gene TRBJ2-1, with D unclear. The sample consisted of blood. The CDR3 is CASSLLEEQFF. The CDR3 coding sequence is TGTGCCAGCAGCTTGTTGGAAGAGCAGTTCTTC. Full variable domain (missing parts from reference TRBV5-6 and TRBJ2-1): DAGVTQSPTHLIKTRGQQVTLRCSPKSGHDTVSWYQQALGQGPQFIFQYYEEEERQRGNFPDRFSGHQFPNYSSELNVNALLLGDSALYLCASSLLEEQFFGPGTRLTVL.